These T cell receptor beta chains were read from a single sample in a study of T-cell memory formation after mild COVID-19. TCRdb redid the calling of the 5' RACE reads with MiXCR, one entry per CDR3 protein. The sample carries hundreds of thousands of distinct CDR3 sequences, around 18% recorded once. Sequencing was performed on PBMCs or a T cell subset sorted from them (not recorded which). These receptors all come from an adult woman who had mild COVID-19 (a few samples of this study predate the infection). Cell type and time point are not known. The CDR3 runs from the conserved cysteine through the conserved F or W. A D gene is named only where the DNA matches it firmly. Expanded clones get a size class; other rows say once, few or many, or leave the size out.

j_call v_call d_call clone_size cdr3_nt cdr3_aa
TRBJ1-6 TRBV11-2 TRBD1 few TGTGCCAGCAGCTTTTGGGACAGAGATTCACCCCTCCACTTT CASSFWDRDSPLHF
TRBJ1-3 TRBV6-5 NA few TGTGCCAGCAGTAAGGAGGAACCTCTCCACTCTGGAAACACCATATATTTT CASSKEEPLHSGNTIYF
TRBJ2-2 TRBV6-2/TRBV6-3 NA NA TGTGCCAGCAGTTCCCCCAAGAGGGCCGGGGAGCTGTTTTTT CASSSPKRAGELFF
TRBJ2-7 TRBV7-3 TRBD1 NA TGTGCCAGCAGCAGCCGGGACAGGAACTCCTACGAGCAGTACTTC CASSSRDRNSYEQYF
TRBJ2-3 TRBV5-1 NA NA TGCGCCAGCAGCTTGGCCCCCGGTAGGCCACAAAAGGATACGCAGTATTTT CASSLAPGRPQKDTQYF
TRBJ1-2 TRBV29-1 TRBD1 NA TGCAGCGCCCTGGGACAGAACTATGGCTACACCTTC CSALGQNYGYTF
TRBJ2-3 TRBV5-1 NA few TGCGCCAGCAGCTTGGATTTCCGCCGCACAGATACGCAGTATTTT CASSLDFRRTDTQYF
TRBJ1-2 TRBV6-6 NA few TGTGCCAGCAGTTACTCGATGACAGCTAACTATGGCTACACCTTC CASSYSMTANYGYTF
TRBJ1-1 TRBV12-3/TRBV12-4 NA few TGTGCCAGCACCTTCGGCGGGACGACGGACACTGAAGCTTTCTTT CASTFGGTTDTEAFF
TRBJ1-1 TRBV4-2 NA NA TGTGCCAGCAGCCAGAGGACGGTGGGGAGCACTGAAGCTTTCTTT CASSQRTVGSTEAFF
TRBJ1-2 TRBV3-1 NA NA TGTGCCAGCAGCCAGGGTTCGGGGTTTGGCTACACCTTC CASSQGSGFGYTF
TRBJ2-7 TRBV12-3/TRBV12-4 NA few TGTGCCAGCAGTTTAGGGGTCCACGAGCAGTACTTC CASSLGVHEQYF
TRBJ2-6 TRBV4-2 NA NA TGTGCCAGCAGCCAAGTCCGGGGGGCCAACGTCCTGACTTTC CASSQVRGANVLTF
TRBJ2-1 TRBV7-8 NA NA TGTGCCAGCAGCCCCTCCGGGAGCCTCATTTACAATGAGCAGTTCTTC CASSPSGSLIYNEQFF
TRBJ2-2 TRBV2 TRBD2 few TGTGCCAGCAAAATTAGCGGGGGGGGAACCGGGGAGCTGTTTTTT CASKISGGGTGELFF
TRBJ1-2 TRBV7-9 TRBD1 once TGTGCCAGCAGCCGGACAGGGTCTATCTATGGCTACACCTTC CASSRTGSIYGYTF
TRBJ2-1 TRBV3-1 NA NA TGTGCCAGCAGCCTAGCTAGAGGGAGTCTCTATGGGCTGTTCTTC CASSLARGSLYGLFF
TRBJ1-1 TRBV7-9 NA NA TGTGCCAGCAGCTTAGGAGGCCCGCTCTTT CASSLGGPLF
TRBJ1-1 TRBV10-3 TRBD1 few TGTGCCATCAGTCCCGGGACAGGGAACACTGAAGCTTTCTTT CAISPGTGNTEAFF
TRBJ2-5 TRBV12-3/TRBV12-4 NA NA TGTGCCAGCAGTCTCAGGACTACCCAAGAGACCCAGTACTTC CASSLRTTQETQYF
TRBJ2-1 TRBV2 TRBD2 few TGTGCCAGCAGAAGGGCGGGAGGGCCAGTTGATGAGCAGTTCTTC CASRRAGGPVDEQFF
TRBJ2-5 TRBV27 TRBD1 NA TGTGCCAGCAGGACGGGACAGGGGTTTTACGAGACCCAGTACTTC CASRTGQGFYETQYF
TRBJ2-7 TRBV29-1 TRBD1 few TGCAGCGCAGCTCAGGGACAGGGCACCTACGAGCAGTACTTC CSAAQGQGTYEQYF
TRBJ2-7 TRBV29-1 NA few TGCAGCGTTGTCGGACAGGCGAGGAGGGGGTACGAGCAGTACTTC CSVVGQARRGYEQYF
TRBJ2-2 TRBV12-3/TRBV12-4 TRBD2 few TGTGCCAGCAGTTTACCCCCTAGCGGAACCGGGGAGCTGTTTTTT CASSLPPSGTGELFF
TRBJ2-3 TRBV5-1 NA NA TGCGCCAGCAGCTTGGGGGTCCCCTCCACAGATACGCAGTATTTT CASSLGVPSTDTQYF
TRBJ2-3 TRBV4-3 NA NA TGCGCCAGCAGCCAGGCAGAGCGACTAGTCACGGGCACAGATACGCAGTATTTT CASSQAERLVTGTDTQYF
TRBJ2-7 TRBV12-3/TRBV12-4 TRBD1 NA TGTGCCAGCAGTCCATTTCGACAGGGCGGCTCCTACGAGCAGTACTTC CASSPFRQGGSYEQYF
TRBJ2-2 TRBV5-1 NA few TGCGCCAGCAGCTTGGCCTACGACTACACCGGGGAGCTGTTTTTT CASSLAYDYTGELFF
TRBJ1-3 TRBV12-3/TRBV12-4 NA NA TGTGCCAGCAGTTTGACAAGTACTGGAAACACCATATATTTT CASSLTSTGNTIYF
TRBJ2-7 TRBV9 NA few TGTGCCAGCAGCCCCAGGGGTTCTAGGACCGGCGAGCAGTACTTC CASSPRGSRTGEQYF
TRBJ2-4 TRBV27 NA NA TGTGCCAGCAGTTTTCAGGCGGCGGCCAAAAACATTCAGTACTTC CASSFQAAAKNIQYF
TRBJ2-7 TRBV5-1 TRBD1 NA TGCGCCAGCAGCTTAGGATGGGAACAGGGGTTACGATCCTACGAGCAGTACTTC CASSLGWEQGLRSYEQYF
TRBJ2-7 TRBV7-8 NA NA TGTGCCAGCAGCTTACTCGGGGGAGGTGGGGCCTACGAGCAGTACTTC CASSLLGGGGAYEQYF
TRBJ1-1 TRBV29-1 NA NA TGCAGCGCCGAGGGCAGCGGTGAAGCTTTCTTT CSAEGSGEAFF
TRBJ2-7 TRBV27 NA few TGTGCCAGCAGTTTACATCCCAGCTCCTACGAGCAGTACTTC CASSLHPSSYEQYF
TRBJ2-1 TRBV11-1 TRBD2 few TGTGCCAGCAGCGTACTAGCGGGGTTGGAGAGGAATGAGCAGTTCTTC CASSVLAGLERNEQFF